This TCR beta chain comes out of a study of shared clonotypes between healthy human individuals. Findings of the study overall: In having few donors, the study represented limited genetic and exposure-history diversity.

Profiling relied on immunoSEQ multiplex PCR, and the TCRdb table lists in-frame clones only, not all of them. The table shows hundreds of thousands of clones, with approximately 73% occurring only once. This CDR3 has 13 residues. Trimming took 9 bases from V and 3 from J; bases not matched to a gene: 7. The germline gives CDR1 MNHEY, CDR2 SMNVEV (reference sequence). Note on this clone: Antigen specificity is unknown.

This TCR was sampled from a woman aged 30 to 39 in good health. V is TRBV27 and J is TRBJ2-5, with 7 bases lining up with TRBD2. The sequencing input was memory CD4+ T cells sorted from blood. Subset defined: CD45RA-negative fraction. The CDR3 region has the DNA TGTGCCAGTCAGGGAGGGATGGAAGAGACCCAGTACTTC. Encoded protein: CASQGGMEETQYF.